This is a list of T cell receptor beta chains from one sample in a study of cytomegalovirus exposure and HLA in healthy donors. Method: immunoSEQ multiplex PCR; TCRdb's copy keeps in-frame clones and lacks some. The table includes under 90,000 clones, roughly 74% detected once. The specimen was PBMCs. The receptors stem from a man aged 35 to 55 in good health and CMV-seronegative. The CDR3 runs from the conserved cysteine through the conserved F or W. Each record gives: CDR3 length, V gene, J gene, clone size, D gene, CDR3 DNA, CDR3 protein. A D gene is named only where the DNA matches it firmly. Clone size is given for some rows only: seen once, a few or many times, or a class if the clone is expanded.

19,TRBV7-9,TRBJ2-3,few,.,TGTGCCAGCAGCCCGATGGACAGGAGCGGGCAAATCGGGACAGATACGCAGTATTTT,CASSPMDRSGQIGTDTQYF
15,TRBV2,TRBJ2-1,.,TRBD2,TGTGCCAGCAGTACGGGGACTAGCTTGTACAATGAGCAGTTCTTC,CASSTGTSLYNEQFF
16,TRBV23-1,TRBJ1-4,.,.,TGCGCCAGCAGTCAAGGGTACTGGCAGGGGATGGAAAAACTGTTTTTT,CASSQGYWQGMEKLFF
16,TRBV9,TRBJ2-1,.,TRBD1,TGTGCCAGCAGCGTAGTTCCAGGACAGGGATGGGGTGAGCAGTTCTTC,CASSVVPGQGWGEQFF
13,TRBV19,TRBJ1-2,.,.,TGTGCCAGTAGTGTAACCCCAGACTATGGCTACACCTTC,CASSVTPDYGYTF
14,TRBV7-8,TRBJ2-7,.,.,TGTGCCAGCAGCTTAGATCCAGTCATCTACGAGCAGTACTTC,CASSLDPVIYEQYF
15,TRBV7-2,TRBJ2-2,.,.,TGTGCCAGCAGCTTAGTCCGCCAGGACACCGGGGAGCTGTTTTTT,CASSLVRQDTGELFF
15,TRBV5-1,TRBJ2-2,.,TRBD1,TGCGCCAGCGGACCTACAGGGGGCGACACCGGGGAGCTGTTTTTT,CASGPTGGDTGELFF
14,TRBV2,TRBJ1-5,.,.,TGTGCCAGCAGTGAGGGAGGTTCTAATCAGCCCCAGCATTTT,CASSEGGSNQPQHF
14,TRBV6-6,TRBJ2-7,once,TRBD1,TGTGCCAGCAGTTCGACAGGGGTTACCTACGAGCAGTACTTC,CASSSTGVTYEQYF
15,TRBV5-4,TRBJ1-2,.,TRBD1,TGTGCCAGCAGTTATCCGGGACAGGGGGCTCGTGGCTACACCTTC,CASSYPGQGARGYTF
16,TRBV30,TRBJ1-2,.,.,TGTGCCTGGAGTGTTTTACAGGGAAGACGCGGGAGTGGCTACACCTTC,CAWSVLQGRRGSGYTF
14,TRBV5-4,TRBJ1-1,.,.,TGTGCCAGCAGCTTGTATCGGGGGAACACTGAAGCTTTCTTT,CASSLYRGNTEAFF
15,TRBV6-5,TRBJ1-3,.,.,TGTGCCAGCAGTTACGGCAGGGGTTCTGGAAACACCATATATTTT,CASSYGRGSGNTIYF
16,TRBV6-5,TRBJ1-1,.,.,TGTGCCAGCAGTTATCTTGGTAAACATTGGAACACTGAAGCTTTCTTT,CASSYLGKHWNTEAFF
17,TRBV4-1,TRBJ1-6,.,.,TGCGCCAGCAGCCAAGCTCTACAGGTTAACTATAATTCACCCCTCCACTTT,CASSQALQVNYNSPLHF
15,TRBV7-6,TRBJ2-1,.,TRBD2,TGTGCCAGCAGCCAGACTAGCGGGGGGGTTTATGAGCAGTTCTTC,CASSQTSGGVYEQFF
16,TRBV5-4,TRBJ1-2,.,.,TGTGCCAGCAGCTTGGGCTTACAGGGATCGGACTATGGCTACACCTTC,CASSLGLQGSDYGYTF
16,TRBV9,TRBJ1-2,.,.,TGTGCCAGCAGCGTAGCAACAGGGCGGAATCACTATGGCTACACCTTC,CASSVATGRNHYGYTF
16,TRBV5-1,TRBJ1-3,.,TRBD1,TGCGCCAGCAGCTTGGGACAGGGGTCGTATGGAAACACCATATATTTT,CASSLGQGSYGNTIYF
13,TRBV19,TRBJ1-1,.,.,TGTGCCAGTAGTAGAGTGTTTAGCGGGGAAGCTTTCTTT,CASSRVFSGEAFF
16,TRBV6-1,TRBJ2-1,.,TRBD1,TGTGCCAGCAGTGAAGTTCTTGGACAGGGGAGGAATGAGCAGTTCTTC,CASSEVLGQGRNEQFF
15,TRBV2,TRBJ1-2,.,TRBD1,TGTGCCAGCAGTATCGGACAGGGGGCTTATTATGGCTACACCTTC,CASSIGQGAYYGYTF